This T cell receptor (beta chain) is drawn from a study of cytomegalovirus exposure and HLA in healthy donors. A remark on this clone: Its target is unknown.

Broader study findings: According to an earlier analysis, most TCR beta V segments yielded productive rearrangements about 87% or about 30% of the time. The CMV antigen specificity of a few CMV-associated chains was confirmed through in vitro analysis.

Germline CDR1 reads SQVTM; CDR2 reads ANQGSEA. The CDR3 loop spans 14 amino acids. J lost 4 bases, V lost 7 bases, and 7 bases had no gene match. Primers: 60 Vbeta forward and 13 Jbeta reverse. Some clones are missing from TCRdb's copy, which holds only in-frame ones; the method was immunoSEQ multiplex PCR. Of 100,000 to 150,000 clones listed, roughly 86% are singletons. This clonotype originated in a man aged 18 to 29 in good health and CMV-seronegative. The V call is TRBV29-1, the J call TRBJ1-1; TRBD1 matches at 12 bases. Specimen: PBMCs. The CDR3 DNA sequence: TGCAGCGGAGGTGGGGACAGGGGGCGCACTGAAGCTTTCTTT. As protein: CSGGGDRGRTEAFF.